The 30 T cell receptor beta chains listed next were all sequenced from one sample in a study of cytomegalovirus exposure and HLA in healthy donors. Here immunoSEQ multiplex PCR was the method, and the copy in TCRdb shows in-frame clones only, minus some. The repertoire consists of hundreds of thousands of clones, with around 87% occurring once and the leading ten covering 1.2%. Input material: PBMCs. These receptors originate from a woman aged 30 to 39 in good health and CMV-seropositive.

This clone showed up just a few times. The genes are TRBV6-6 and TRBJ2-1; 12 nucleotides agree with TRBD2. The CDR3 is 16 residues long. CDR1 and CDR2 (germline): MNHNY, SVGAGI (reference sequence). V lost 0 bases to trimming and J lost 6 bases; unmatched junction nucleotides: 3. The CDR3 region is CASSYSRTSGTNEQFF. In DNA, the CDR3 is TGTGCCAGCAGTTACTCAAGGACTAGCGGGACCAATGAGCAGTTCTTC.

This chain uses TRBV2 with TRBJ1-2; no clear D gene. CDR1 is SNHLY and CDR2 is FYNNEI in the germline V gene. V dropped 7 bases and J dropped 0 bases, with 12 bases sitting between them. This CDR3 has 14 residues. In DNA form, the CDR3 reads TGTGCCAGCACCCGAGGGCTGGCTAACTATGGCTACACCTTC. This gives the protein CASTRGLANYGYTF.

This clone came up once. The V and J genes are TRBV9 and TRBJ1-1; D is unresolved. The germline gives CDR1 SGDLS, CDR2 YYNGEE. The CDR3 runs 14 residues. The V end was cut by 0 bases, the J end by 5 bases, with 11 bases between. As DNA, the CDR3 is TGTGCCAGCAGCGTAGGGGTCACGGGGACTGAAGCTTTCTTT. Translating gives CASSVGVTGTEAFF.

The genes are TRBV7-8 and TRBJ2-7; 10 bases align to TRBD2. The CDR3 loop spans 18 amino acids. The V gene's germline CDR1 is SGHVS and CDR2 FQNEAQ. Trimming cost V 1 base and J 0 bases; bases outside gene matches: 9. CDR3 nucleotide sequence: TGTGCCAGCAGCTTAGGGTCGGCTAGCGGGAGTACCTCCTACGAGCAGTACTTC. The encoded protein is CASSLGSASGSTSYEQYF.

The rearrangement joins TRBV5-1 to TRBJ2-1; 11 nucleotides match TRBD2. Germline V CDR1 and CDR2: SGHRS, YFSETQ. The ends lost 4 bases at V and 5 bases at J; junction bases unmatched: 5. This CDR3 comprises 15 residues. The CDR3 DNA is TGCGCCAGCAGCGCGGGACTAGCGGTAGACAATGAGCAGTTCTTC. This encodes CASSAGLAVDNEQFF.

V usage is TRBV10-3 and J usage is TRBJ2-1; 13 bases align to TRBD2. The CDR3 has 15 amino acids. The ends lost 4 bases at V and 5 bases at J; junction bases unmatched: 2. Germline V gene data show CDR1 as ENHRY and CDR2 as SYGVKD. CDR3 bases: TGTGCCATCAGTGGGGGACTAGCGGGGCACAATGAGCAGTTCTTC. Amino acid sequence: CAISGGLAGHNEQFF.

V usage is TRBV4-1 and J usage is TRBJ1-5; D remains ambiguous. Trimming shortened V by 1 base and J by 2 bases, and 15 bases separated the two germline ends. CDR3 length equals 17 residues. Germline V gene sequence: CDR1 MGHRA, CDR2 YSYEKL. The CDR3 sequence: CASSQAEPLGGNQPQHF. For the CDR3, the DNA is TGCGCCAGCAGCCAAGCGGAGCCCCTAGGCGGCAATCAGCCCCAGCATTTT.

CDR3 region: CASSRSGTGTDTQYF. The CDR3, as DNA: TGTGCCAGCTCACGAAGCGGGACTGGCACAGATACGCAGTATTTT. The chain employs TRBV18 and TRBJ2-3; 7 positions match TRBD2. V dropped 4 bases and J dropped 1; count of bases not matched to a gene: 5. The CDR3 runs 15 residues. The germline V gene has CDR1 KGHSH and CDR2 LQKENI.

V is TRBV20-1 and J is TRBJ2-2; no definite D call. CDR1 DFQATT and CDR2 SNEGSKA come from the germline V gene (reference sequence). CDR3 size: 10 residues. V was clipped by 6 bases and J by 6 bases, with 5 bases between them. CDR3 sequence: CSAAAGELFF. The CDR3 DNA reads TGCAGTGCAGCCGCCGGGGAGCTGTTTTTT.

The V call is TRBV27, the J call TRBJ1-2; a possible D gene is TRBD1 (6 bases). Germline V lookup: CDR1 MNHEY, CDR2 SMNVEV (reference sequence). The V end was cut by 4 bases, the J end by 7 bases, with 16 bases between. The CDR3 runs 14 residues. CDR3 nucleotide sequence: TGTGCCAGCAGTTCACAGGGCGAGGTCGCTGGCTACACCTTC. Its protein product is CASSSQGEVAGYTF.

The rearrangement uses TRBV5-1 and TRBJ2-1; 7 nucleotides line up with TRBD1. Looked up from germline, CDR1 is SGHRS and CDR2 is YFSETQ. Trimming took 4 bases from V and 4 from J; bases not matched to a gene: 14. The CDR3 is made up of 17 amino acids. In nucleotides, the CDR3 is TGCGCCAGCAGCCGAATCACCGGGACAGCCGATTACAATGAGCAGTTCTTC. This sequence encodes CASSRITGTADYNEQFF.

The chain couples TRBV11-2 to TRBJ1-3; D not resolved. CDR1 and CDR2 (germline): SGHAT, FQNNGV. This CDR3 is built from 16 residues. V lost 1 base and J 3 bases, leaving 13 bases between the germline ends. CDR3 sequence reads: CASSLVYGVGGNTIYF. CDR3 in DNA: TGTGCCAGCAGCTTAGTTTATGGAGTGGGTGGAAACACCATATATTTT.

The rearrangement joins TRBV13 to TRBJ2-1, with 8 nucleotides matching TRBD2. Germline CDR1 reads PRHDT; CDR2 reads FYEKMQ (reference sequence). CDR3 length: 19 residues. Trimming cost V 5 bases and J 5 bases; bases outside gene matches: 20. The DNA of the CDR3 is TGTGCCAGCAGCATAGAATACGGGGCGAGCGGGAGCTACGACAATGAGCAGTTCTTC. Its translation is CASSIEYGASGSYDNEQFF.

The chain couples TRBV27 to TRBJ2-2; 10 positions agree with TRBD2. V lost 3 bases and J lost 1; bases outside the gene matches: 5. The CDR3 is 17 residues long. Germline loops: CDR1 MNHEY, CDR2 SMNVEV (reference sequence). The CDR3 DNA reads as TGTGCCAGCAGTTTTTGGTCTAGCGGGGGGAACACCGGGGAGCTGTTTTTT. Protein: CASSFWSSGGNTGELFF.

The chain carries TRBV29-1 and TRBJ2-7, with TRBD1 identical over 9 bases. Germline CDR1 reads SQVTM; CDR2 reads ANQGSEA. Trimming removed 5 bases from V and 2 bases from J; junction bases left unmatched: 4. The CDR3 length is 13 residues. CDR3 residues: CSVTRTGAYEQYF. The CDR3 coding sequence is TGCAGCGTTACCCGGACAGGGGCCTACGAGCAGTACTTC.

The genes are TRBV9 and TRBJ2-5; D is possibly TRBD1 (5 bases). The CDR3 sequence is 13 residues long. V gave up 0 bases and J gave up 5 bases, with 8 bases separating them. Germline loops: CDR1 SGDLS, CDR2 YYNGEE. The CDR3 loop reads CASSVEGWETQYF. The CDR3 DNA reads TGTGCCAGCAGCGTAGAGGGGTGGGAGACCCAGTACTTC.

The genes are TRBV6-5 and TRBJ2-7, with 8 positions matching TRBD1. The trim removed 2 bases at V and 6 bases at J, leaving 6 bases unmatched. Germline assignment: CDR1 MNHEY and CDR2 SVGAGI. This CDR3 is built from 14 residues. Written as DNA, the CDR3 is TGTGCCAGCAGTTACGACGACAGGGGACCCGAGCAGTACTTC. It specifies CASSYDDRGPEQYF.

This chain connects TRBV5-1 to TRBJ2-1; 9 nucleotides match TRBD1. The CDR3 runs to 18 residues. From germline, CDR1 is SGHRS and CDR2 YFSETQ. The V and J ends lost 5 bases and 12 bases, in that order; junction bases with no gene match: 24. CDR3 in DNA: TGCGCCAGCAGTTTAGGGCTACCGGGACAGGGTATTTTGAGGGGGCAGTTCTTC. It translates to CASSLGLPGQGILRGQFF.

The chain employs TRBV27 and TRBJ2-5; TRBD1 might be the D (5 bases). Trimming took 5 bases from V and 4 from J, leaving 8 bases between them. Germline values: CDR1 MNHEY, CDR2 SMNVEV (reference sequence). This CDR3 spans 12 amino acids. CDR3 DNA sequence: TGTGCCAGCAGTAGGGGCGGAGAGACCCAGTACTTC. Amino acids: CASSRGGETQYF.

This clone appeared once. The chain couples TRBV11-2 to TRBJ2-5; the match to TRBD2 covers 9 bases. Germline CDR1 reads SGHAT; CDR2 reads FQNNGV. Losses at the gene ends were 5 bases for V and 5 bases for J; bases not matched to a gene: 12. This CDR3 is 16 amino acids long. The CDR3 reads CASSSNSGSSRETQYF. CDR3 sequence (DNA): TGTGCCAGCAGCAGTAATAGCGGGAGTAGTAGGGAGACCCAGTACTTC.

This rearrangement joins TRBV30 to TRBJ2-7; 7 bases match TRBD2. Germline trimming cut 1 base from V and 2 bases from J; bases unmatched to any gene: 2. This CDR3 has 13 amino acids. Germline V gene sequence: CDR1 GTSNPN, CDR2 SVGIG (reference sequence). CDR3 in DNA: TGTGCCTGGAGTGGGCTAGCGGCCTACGAGCAGTACTTC. This sequence encodes CAWSGLAAYEQYF.

This clone has only a few counts. The CDR3 loop reads CASGQGSEKLFF. The DNA of the CDR3 is TGTGCCTCGGGGCAGGGGAGTGAAAAACTGTTTTTT. The rearrangement links TRBV30 to TRBJ1-4, with D perhaps matching TRBD1 (6 bases). The CDR3 length is 12 residues. V was shortened by 7 bases and J by 7 bases, with 13 bases between the two germline ends. Germline values: CDR1 GTSNPN, CDR2 SVGIG (reference sequence).

The gene calls are TRBV5-1 and TRBJ1-1; D ambiguous. CDR3 size: 11 residues. V lost 7 bases, J lost 4 bases, and 8 bases lay in between. The germline CDR1 and CDR2 sequences are SGHRS and YFSETQ. This CDR3 reads CASRRGTEAFF. As DNA, the CDR3 is TGCGCCAGCCGCCGGGGCACTGAAGCTTTCTTT. Full variable domain (outside the CDR3, taken from reference TRBV5-1 and TRBJ1-1): KAGVTQTPRYLIKTRGQQVTLSCSPISGHRSVSWYQQTPGQGLQFLFEYFSETQRNKGNFPGRFSGRQFSNSRSEMNVSTLELGDSALYLCASRRGTEAFFGQGTRLTVV.

This chain joins TRBV18 and TRBJ1-1, with a tentative D call TRBD1 (5 bases). Germline CDR1 and CDR2: KGHSH and LQKENI. The length of the CDR3 is 12 residues. Trimming stripped 3 bases from V and 6 bases from J, with 8 bases between. The CDR3 loop reads CASSPVRAEAFF. CDR3 DNA sequence: TGTGCCAGCTCACCGGTCAGGGCTGAAGCTTTCTTT.

The chain joins TRBV5-1 to TRBJ2-3, with 9 bases lining up with TRBD1. The CDR3 is made up of 16 amino acids. Trimming at V came to 1 base and at J to 6 bases, leaving 9 bases not matched to a gene. The germline V gene encodes CDR1 SGHRS and CDR2 YFSETQ. The CDR3 DNA sequence: TGCGCCAGCAGCTTGTTAGGACAGGGGCTAGGGGATACGCAGTATTTT. Its translation is CASSLLGQGLGDTQYF.

This clone appeared once. This sequence joins TRBV28 and TRBJ1-4; possibly TRBD1 for D (5 bases). Trimming pared 1 base from V and 7 bases from J, leaving 25 bases between. Germline CDR1 is MDHEN and CDR2 is SYDVKM. The CDR3 covers 19 residues. The CDR3 loop reads CASSLYAPRTARGGEKLFF. CDR3 nucleotide sequence: TGTGCCAGCAGTTTATATGCCCCGAGGACGGCGAGGGGAGGTGAAAAACTGTTTTTT.

The chain recombines TRBV15 with TRBJ2-7; D remains unclear. The ends were cut back, 0 bases at V and 4 bases at J, with 10 bases in the middle. CDR1 LNHNV and CDR2 YYDKDF come from the germline V gene (reference sequence). The length of the CDR3 is 14 residues. The CDR3 region has the DNA TGTGCCACCAGCAGAGATCCGCAGGTTTACGAGCAGTACTTC. This translates into CATSRDPQVYEQYF.

This clone was observed a handful of times. The J gene is TRBJ2-7, the V gene TRBV18; TRBD1 matches at 9 bases. V was pared by 6 bases and J by 4 bases, with 7 bases of the junction left unmatched. The germline V gene encodes CDR1 KGHSH and CDR2 LQKENI. This CDR3 spans 14 amino acids. CDR3 in DNA: TGTGCCAGCTCGGACCGGACAGGGGTTTACGAGCAGTACTTC. Protein product: CASSDRTGVYEQYF.

The rearrangement uses TRBV5-4 and TRBJ2-7; 9 bases are shared with TRBD2. The CDR3 runs 14 residues. After removal of 3 bases from V and 0 bases from J, the junction contained 1 base not matched to a gene. CDR1 SGHNT and CDR2 YYREEE come from the germline V gene (reference sequence). CDR3: CASSSSGNSYEQYF. CDR3 DNA: TGTGCCAGCAGCTCTAGCGGGAACTCCTACGAGCAGTACTTC.

The chain employs TRBV28 and TRBJ2-7; TRBD2 is a possible D gene (6 bases). CDR1 and CDR2 from the germline V gene are MDHEN and SYDVKM. The CDR3 has 12 amino acids. The ends were cut back, 7 bases at V and 2 bases at J, with 9 bases in the middle. The CDR3 is CASTEGTYEQYF. DNA for the CDR3: TGTGCCAGCACGGAGGGGACCTACGAGCAGTACTTC.